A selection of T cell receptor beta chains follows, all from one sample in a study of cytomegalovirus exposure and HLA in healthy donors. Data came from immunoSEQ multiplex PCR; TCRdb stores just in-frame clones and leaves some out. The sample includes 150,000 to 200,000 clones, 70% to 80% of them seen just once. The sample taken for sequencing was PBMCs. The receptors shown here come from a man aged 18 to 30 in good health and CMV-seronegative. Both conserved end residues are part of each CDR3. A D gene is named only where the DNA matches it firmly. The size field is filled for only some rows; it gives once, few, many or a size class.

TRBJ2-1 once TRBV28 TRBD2 CASRGEGVAGGRAEQFF TGTGCCAGCAGAGGTGAGGGGGTAGCGGGGGGCCGGGCTGAGCAGTTCTTC
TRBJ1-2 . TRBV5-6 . CASSAGADGYTF TGTGCCAGCAGCGCTGGGGCGGATGGCTACACCTTC
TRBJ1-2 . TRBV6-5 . CASSYLGEGYTF TGTGCCAGCAGTTACTTGGGAGAGGGCTACACCTTC
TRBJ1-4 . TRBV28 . CASSQAGSEEKLFF TGTGCCAGCAGTCAGGCAGGGTCAGAGGAAAAACTGTTTTTT
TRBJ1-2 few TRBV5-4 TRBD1 CASSGGTGDHGYTF TGTGCCAGCAGCGGGGGGACAGGGGACCATGGCTACACCTTC
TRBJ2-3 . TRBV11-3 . CASSLSGGDTQYF TGTGCCAGCAGCTTATCCGGGGGAGATACGCAGTATTTT
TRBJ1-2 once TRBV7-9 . CAIREGDGYTF TGTGCCATCAGAGAGGGAGATGGCTACACCTTC
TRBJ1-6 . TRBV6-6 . CASRATGLGYSPLHF TGTGCCAGCAGAGCTACGGGTTTGGGTTACTCACCCCTCCACTTT
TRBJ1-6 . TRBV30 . CAWSVPNLSSYNSPLHF TGTGCCTGGAGTGTACCCAATCTGAGCTCCTATAATTCACCCCTCCACTTT
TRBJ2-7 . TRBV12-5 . CASGTGYEQYF TGTGCTAGTGGCACAGGTTACGAGCAGTACTTC
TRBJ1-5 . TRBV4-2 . CASSPDRGGESSQPQHF TGTGCCAGCAGCCCCGATAGGGGCGGGGAGTCTTCTCAGCCCCAGCATTTT
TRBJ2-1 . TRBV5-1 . CASSFRGDEQFF TGCGCCAGCAGCTTCCGAGGCGATGAGCAGTTCTTC
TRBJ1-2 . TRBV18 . CASSSARGAGYTF TGTGCCAGCTCATCAGCCCGGGGGGCTGGCTACACCTTC
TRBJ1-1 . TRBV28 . CASSLPGEEAFF TGTGCCAGCAGTTTACCGGGGGAAGAAGCTTTCTTT
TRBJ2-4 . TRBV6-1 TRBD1 CASSELDRVGIQYF TGTGCCAGCAGTGAATTGGACAGGGTGGGAATTCAGTACTTC
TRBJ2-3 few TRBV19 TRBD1 CATSRTGPDTQYF TGTGCCACGAGCCGGACAGGGCCAGATACGCAGTATTTT
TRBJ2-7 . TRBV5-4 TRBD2 CASSLAVGREIYEQYF TGTGCCAGCAGCTTGGCTGTCGGGCGGGAGATTTACGAGCAGTACTTC
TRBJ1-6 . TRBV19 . CASQTAAGLNSPLHF TGTGCCAGTCAAACAGCGGCGGGCCTCAATTCACCCCTCCACTTT
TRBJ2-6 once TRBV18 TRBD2 CASSPSGGAIGANVLTF TGTGCCAGCTCCCCGTCCGGGGGGGCTATTGGGGCCAACGTCCTGACTTTC
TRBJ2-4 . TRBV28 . CASSLSGAKAKNIQYF TGTGCCAGCAGTTTATCAGGCGCTAAAGCCAAAAACATTCAGTACTTC
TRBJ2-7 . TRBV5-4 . CASSLGQGSYEQYF TGTGCCAGCAGCTTGGGGCAGGGCTCCTACGAGCAGTACTTC
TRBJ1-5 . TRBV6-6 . CASSYPAVREGQPQHF TGTGCCAGCAGTTACCCCGCTGTGCGCGAGGGCCAGCCCCAGCATTTT
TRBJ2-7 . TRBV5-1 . CASSRDTSSYEQYF TGCGCCAGCAGCCGGGACACGAGCTCCTACGAGCAGTACTTC
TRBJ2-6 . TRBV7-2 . CASSLFRQFSGANVLTF TGTGCCAGCAGCTTATTTAGACAGTTCTCTGGGGCCAACGTCCTGACTTTC
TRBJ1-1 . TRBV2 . CASSRSRDEAFF TGTGCCAGCAGCCGGAGCCGGGATGAAGCTTTCTTT
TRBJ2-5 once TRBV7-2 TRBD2 CASRSSGETQYF TGTGCCAGCCGCTCTAGCGGAGAGACCCAGTACTTC
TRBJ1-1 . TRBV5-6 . CASSFQVNTEAFF TGTGCCAGCAGCTTTCAGGTGAACACTGAAGCTTTCTTT
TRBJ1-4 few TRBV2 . CANLEATNEKLFF TGTGCCAACCTAGAAGCAACTAATGAAAAACTGTTTTTT
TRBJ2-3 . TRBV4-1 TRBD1 CASSQGRGLDTQYF TGCGCCAGCAGCCAAGGCAGGGGGCTAGATACGCAGTATTTT
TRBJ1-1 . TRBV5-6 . CASSLGTDYMNTEAFF TGTGCCAGCAGCTTGGGGACCGACTATATGAACACTGAAGCTTTCTTT
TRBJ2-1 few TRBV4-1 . CASSPFLRTARNEQFF TGCGCCAGCAGCCCCTTTCTCCGGACAGCCCGAAATGAGCAGTTCTTC
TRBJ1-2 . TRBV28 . CASSLINGYTF TGTGCCAGCAGTTTAATCAATGGCTACACCTTC
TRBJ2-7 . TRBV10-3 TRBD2 CAISTGGYEQYF TGTGCCATCTCCACGGGGGGGTACGAGCAGTACTTC
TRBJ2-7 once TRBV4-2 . CASSHLTEGDFTYEQYF TGTGCCAGCAGCCACCTTACCGAGGGGGATTTCACCTACGAGCAGTACTTC
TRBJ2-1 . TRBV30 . CAWAVGRVGEQFF TGTGCCTGGGCCGTCGGGAGAGTAGGTGAGCAGTTCTTC
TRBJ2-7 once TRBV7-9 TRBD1 CASSPRDSSSYEQYF TGTGCCAGCAGCCCTCGGGACAGTAGCTCCTACGAGCAGTACTTC
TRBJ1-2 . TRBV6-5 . CASSALAVNYGYTF TGTGCCAGCAGTGCCTTAGCTGTGAACTATGGCTACACCTTC
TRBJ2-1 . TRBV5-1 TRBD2 CASRVAGGYNEQFF TGCGCCAGCAGGGTAGCGGGGGGGTACAATGAGCAGTTCTTC
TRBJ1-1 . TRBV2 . CASRGGTEAFF TGTGCCAGCCGGGGGGGCACTGAAGCTTTCTTT
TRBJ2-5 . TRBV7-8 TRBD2 CASSLGTSGGYQETQYF TGTGCCAGCAGCTTAGGGACTAGCGGGGGGTACCAAGAGACCCAGTACTTC
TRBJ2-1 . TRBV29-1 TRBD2 CSVGPPGLPRTRPFYNEQFF TGCAGCGTTGGCCCTCCGGGACTACCTAGAACCCGCCCCTTTTACAATGAGCAGTTCTTC
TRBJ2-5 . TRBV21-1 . CASSKMRGRGRAETQYF TGTGCCAGCAGCAAAATGAGGGGTAGGGGGCGAGCGGAGACCCAGTACTTC
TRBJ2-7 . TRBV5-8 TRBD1 CASSLTTDRYSYEQYF TGTGCCAGCAGCTTGACTACGGACAGGTACTCCTACGAGCAGTACTTC
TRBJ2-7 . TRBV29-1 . CSVELQGYEQYF TGCAGCGTTGAATTACAGGGATACGAGCAGTACTTC
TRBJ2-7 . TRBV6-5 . CASSYTGQYEQYF TGTGCCAGCAGTTACACAGGGCAGTACGAGCAGTACTTC